The 30 T cell receptor beta chains below come from one sample, sequenced in a study of cytomegalovirus exposure and HLA in healthy donors. Some clones are missing from TCRdb's copy, which holds only in-frame ones; the method was immunoSEQ multiplex PCR. The data hold around 150,000 clones, with 95% to 96% observed a single time. Sequencing was done on a sample of PBMCs. The receptors here all came from a young woman in good health and CMV-seronegative.

The rearrangement uses TRBV7-6 and TRBJ2-2, with 8 bases matching TRBD2. Looked up from germline, CDR1 is SGHVS and CDR2 is FNYEAQ. The length of the CDR3 is 13 residues. Trimming removed 4 bases from V and 5 bases from J; junction bases left unmatched: 0. This chain's CDR3 is CASSSGGTGELFF. CDR3 coding DNA: TGTGCCAGCAGCTCGGGAGGGACCGGGGAGCTGTTTTTT.

The chain joins TRBV15 to TRBJ2-3; 10 nucleotides align to TRBD2. The germline CDR1 and CDR2 sequences are LNHNV and YYDKDF (reference sequence). This CDR3 has 12 amino acids. With 1 base clipped from V and 13 bases from J, the junction kept 2 bases outside the gene matches. This CDR3 is CATSRGGTSEYF. The CDR3 DNA reads as TGTGCCACCAGCAGAGGTGGGACTAGCGAGTATTTT.

The chain has TRBV29-1 and TRBJ1-2, with a tentative D call TRBD1 (5 bases). The CDR3 has 14 residues. V was clipped by 4 bases and J by 4 bases, with 16 bases between them. The germline V gene has CDR1 SQVTM and CDR2 ANQGSEA. The CDR3 nucleotides are TGCAGCGTTGGCCGAACTACAGGCTCCTATGGCTACACCTTC. Protein sequence: CSVGRTTGSYGYTF.

The J gene is TRBJ1-2, the V gene TRBV6-5; 9 nucleotides align to TRBD1. Germline V gives CDR1 MNHEY, CDR2 SVGAGI. The CDR3 is made up of 14 amino acids. V was clipped by 8 bases and J by 8 bases; unmatched bases: 12. The CDR3 nucleotides read TGTGCCAGCCGCCTGACAGGGGGTTCGGCGGGCTACACCTTC. Translated: CASRLTGGSAGYTF.

The chain carries TRBV19 and TRBJ1-5, with 11 bases fitting TRBD1. Germline V gene lookup returns CDR1 LNHDA and CDR2 SQIVND (reference sequence). This CDR3 is built from 15 residues. Trimming took 3 bases from V and 7 from J; bases not matched to a gene: 5. The CDR3 reads CASSIWGQGDQPQHF. CDR3 sequence (DNA): TGTGCCAGTAGTATCTGGGGACAGGGGGACCAGCCCCAGCATTTT.

The chain combines TRBV4-2 with TRBJ2-2; D unresolved. V lost 3 bases and J lost 5, with 10 bases in between. This CDR3 contains 14 residues. The germline V gene encodes CDR1 LGHNA and CDR2 YNFKEQ. The CDR3 loop reads CASSQTEVTGELFF. In DNA form, the CDR3 reads TGTGCCAGCAGCCAGACTGAAGTAACCGGGGAGCTGTTTTTT.

This chain connects TRBV19 to TRBJ1-5; a weak D match, TRBD1 (5 bases). The CDR3 sequence is 15 residues long. Germline CDR1 is LNHDA and CDR2 is SQIVND (reference sequence). With 5 bases removed from V and 0 bases from J, the gap between germline ends came to 11 bases. CDR3 residues: CASSSTVYSNQPQHF. The CDR3 DNA follows: TGTGCCAGTAGTTCGACAGTTTATAGCAATCAGCCCCAGCATTTT.

In DNA form, the CDR3 reads TGTGCCACCAGCAGGGGCTCCTATGGCTACACCTTC. The encoded protein is CATSRGSYGYTF. The chain has TRBV15 and TRBJ1-2; D remains unclear. The germline V gene encodes CDR1 LNHNV and CDR2 YYDKDF (reference sequence). This CDR3 comprises 12 residues. Trimming removed 3 bases from V and 4 bases from J, with 6 bases in between.

The chain is built from TRBV5-4 and TRBJ2-3; D may be TRBD1 (6 bases). Germline-derived CDR1 and CDR2 are SGHNT and YYREEE (reference sequence). This CDR3 spans 15 amino acids. V lost 4 bases, J lost 6 bases, and 18 bases lay in between. DNA of the CDR3: TGTGCCAGCAGCCAACAGGGTGTTTTTACGGATACGCAGTATTTT. It encodes CASSQQGVFTDTQYF.

The J gene is TRBJ1-3, the V gene TRBV2; D possibly corresponds to TRBD1 (5 bases). The CDR3 is 13 residues long. Trimming shortened V by 5 bases and J by 4 bases, and 9 bases separated the two germline ends. CDR1 is SNHLY and CDR2 is FYNNEI in the germline V gene. This chain's CDR3 is CASSPTEGNTIYF. The DNA of the CDR3 is TGTGCCAGCAGTCCGACAGAGGGAAACACCATATATTTT.

Of note for this clone: This could be a read error, since a much larger clone is one nucleotide away. The sample contains more than one DNA sequence encoding this CDR3. V usage is TRBV4-2 and J usage is TRBJ2-2; 7 nucleotides match TRBD1. The CDR3 covers 15 residues. V gave up 1 base and J gave up 3 bases; unmatched junction bases: 2. Germline CDR1 is LGHNA and CDR2 is YNFKEQ. The CDR3 protein is CASSQGTGDTGELFF. As DNA, the CDR3 is TGTGCCAGCAGCCAAGGAACAGGGGACACCGGGGAGCTGTTTTTT.

This rearrangement joins TRBV27 to TRBJ2-5; D is possibly TRBD2 (5 bases). Trimming left V 3 bases short and J 5 bases short, with 13 bases between. Germline V gene data show CDR1 as MNHEY and CDR2 as SMNVEV (reference sequence). This CDR3 region has 14 residues. For the CDR3, the DNA is TGTGCCAGCAGTTTCCACACTAGGCCTGAGACCCAGTACTTC. This sequence encodes CASSFHTRPETQYF.

The rearrangement uses TRBV2 and TRBJ1-2; 9 bases align to TRBD1. Looked up from germline, CDR1 is SNHLY and CDR2 is FYNNEI. CDR3 length equals 14 residues. With V trimmed by 7 bases and J by 3 bases, 6 bases remained unmatched. This CDR3 reads CASTHRDRDYGYTF. The CDR3 DNA reads as TGTGCCAGCACACACAGGGACAGGGACTATGGCTACACCTTC.

The V call is TRBV9, the J call TRBJ2-3, with 7 bases identical to TRBD2. V shed 0 bases and J 4 bases; nucleotides not matched to a gene: 5. Germline CDR1 SGDLS, CDR2 YYNGEE. The CDR3 length is 15 residues. In DNA, the CDR3 is TGTGCCAGCAGCGTAGGCGGGGGTGGGGCAGATACGCAGTATTTT. As protein: CASSVGGGGADTQYF. Supplemented by reference TRBV9 and TRBJ2-3, the full variable domain reads DSGVTQTPKHLITATGQRVTLRCSPRSGDLSVYWYQQSLDQGLQFLIQYYNGEERAKGNILERFSAQQFPDLHSELNLSSLELGDSALYFCASSVGGGGADTQYFGPGTRLTVL.

The V call is TRBV27, the J call TRBJ1-1, with 10 bases identical to TRBD1. CDR3 length equals 19 residues. Unmatched junction bases numbered 15, after V lost 5 bases and J lost 0 bases. CDR1 is MNHEY, CDR2 SMNVEV, per germline (reference sequence). This CDR3 is CASSPGQGWILHMNTEAFF. The CDR3 nucleotides read TGTGCCAGCAGTCCGGGACAGGGGTGGATATTGCACATGAACACTGAAGCTTTCTTT.

This chain connects TRBV12-2 to TRBJ1-1; TRBD1, the table's D call, lacks a check against the DNA. TRBV12-2 is listed as a pseudogene. This CDR3 comprises 18 residues. DNA for the CDR3: TGTGCAAGTCGCCTCACGACCGCGGACAGGGAAGGGTGTACTGAAGCTTTCTTT. This codes for CASRLTTADREGCTEAFF.

This chain connects TRBV4-2 to TRBJ2-3; TRBD2 aligns across 8 bases. The CDR3 length is 15 residues. Unmatched junction bases numbered 3, after V lost 4 bases and J lost 0 bases. Germline values: CDR1 LGHNA, CDR2 YNFKEQ. CDR3 nucleotide sequence: TGTGCCAGCAGCCTGAAGCGGGGGAGCACAGATACGCAGTATTTT. Translating it yields CASSLKRGSTDTQYF.

The V call is TRBV7-9, the J call TRBJ1-4; a possible D gene is TRBD1 (5 bases). Trimming removed 3 bases at V and 7 bases at J, with 18 bases between. The CDR3 totals 16 residues. CDR1 and CDR2 (germline): SEHNR, FQNEAQ (reference sequence). In DNA, the CDR3 is TGTGCCAGCAGCTTGAGGGGAGCGGGTAATGCTGAAAAACTGTTTTTT. Translation: CASSLRGAGNAEKLFF. The full variable domain, in which reference TRBV7-9 and TRBJ1-4 provide the parts outside the CDR3, is DTGVSQNPRHKITKRGQNVTFRCDPISEHNRLYWYRQTLGQGPEFLTYFQNEAQLEKSRLLSDRFSAERPKGSFSTLEIQRTEQGDSAMYLCASSLRGAGNAEKLFFGSGTQLSVL.

The chain combines TRBV29-1 with TRBJ1-1, with D possibly TRBD1 on 6 matching bases. Trimming took 0 bases from V and 5 from J, leaving 19 bases between them. This CDR3 is built from 16 residues. The V gene's germline CDR1 is SQVTM and CDR2 ANQGSEA. CDR3 in DNA: TGCAGCGTTGAAGAGCGGGTTTTTGACAGGCAAACTGAAGCTTTCTTT. This sequence encodes CSVEERVFDRQTEAFF.

This sequence joins TRBV6-5 and TRBJ2-3; TRBD2 aligns across 10 bases. Germline V gene data show CDR1 as MNHEY and CDR2 as SVGAGI. Trimming removed 8 bases from V and 5 bases from J; junction bases left unmatched: 10. The CDR3 has 15 residues. The CDR3 sequence: CASSLSGGAGDTQYF. The CDR3 DNA follows: TGTGCCAGCTCCTTGAGCGGGGGGGCCGGAGATACGCAGTATTTT.

The chain carries TRBV19 and TRBJ1-2; D is uncertain. Germline CDR1 and CDR2: LNHDA and SQIVND (reference sequence). The CDR3 consists of 13 residues. The V gene lost 0 bases and the J gene lost 6 bases, with 8 bases spanning the gap. CDR3 in amino acids: CASSIELGDGYTF. DNA of the CDR3: TGTGCCAGTAGTATAGAGCTCGGGGATGGCTACACCTTC. Full variable domain (outside the CDR3, taken from reference TRBV19 and TRBJ1-2): DGGITQSPKYLFRKEGQNVTLSCEQNLNHDAMYWYRQDPGQGLRLIYYSQIVNDFQKGDIAEGYSVSREKKESFPLTVTSAQKNPTAFYLCASSIELGDGYTFGSGTRLTVV.

The V gene is TRBV7-6, the J gene TRBJ1-2, with TRBD1 matching over 9 bases. The CDR3 consists of 18 residues. V lost 3 bases and J lost 0; bases outside the gene matches: 11. Germline CDR1 reads SGHVS; CDR2 reads FNYEAQ. CDR3 loop: CASSLEPGQGFSNYGYTF. The CDR3, as DNA: TGTGCCAGCAGCTTGGAACCGGGACAGGGCTTCTCTAACTATGGCTACACCTTC.

The chain combines TRBV7-2 with TRBJ2-3; 8 bases are a match to TRBD1. The CDR3 is 16 amino acids. Germline CDR1 is SGHTA and CDR2 is FQGNSA. Trimming at V came to 1 base and at J to 0 bases, leaving 3 bases not matched to a gene. This CDR3 is CASSLGDRISTDTQYF. The CDR3, as DNA: TGTGCCAGCAGCTTAGGGGACAGGATAAGCACAGATACGCAGTATTTT.

The V gene is TRBV27, the J gene TRBJ2-1; tentatively, D is TRBD2 (6 bases). From germline, CDR1 is MNHEY and CDR2 SMNVEV (reference sequence). Between the trimmed V and J ends, which lost 8 bases and 1 base, there was a span of 15 bases. This CDR3 has 15 residues. The CDR3 DNA reads TGTGCCAGCGGCCGCCAGGGAGGATCCTACAATGAGCAGTTCTTC. The encoded protein is CASGRQGGSYNEQFF.

The V call is TRBV2, the J call TRBJ2-7, with TRBD1 matching over 11 bases. Germline lookup yields CDR1 SNHLY and CDR2 FYNNEI. The ends lost 6 bases at V and 1 base at J; junction bases unmatched: 8. The length of the CDR3 is 16 residues. The CDR3 sequence is CASRRTGGEVSYEQYF. CDR3 sequence (DNA): TGTGCCAGCAGAAGGACAGGGGGCGAAGTGTCCTACGAGCAGTACTTC.

The chain employs TRBV6-5 and TRBJ2-1; possibly TRBD2 for D (6 bases). CDR1 and CDR2 from the germline V gene are MNHEY and SVGAGI. Trimming took 5 bases from V and 2 from J, leaving 13 bases between them. The CDR3 is made up of 15 amino acids. The CDR3 bases are TGTGCCAGCAGTCGGGACGGCGGGGCCTACAATGAGCAGTTCTTC. Translation gives CASSRDGGAYNEQFF.

This chain uses TRBV11-1 with TRBJ2-2; tentatively, D is TRBD2 (6 bases). This CDR3 is built from 14 residues. Trimming left V 5 bases short and J 4 bases short, with 11 bases between. Germline lookup yields CDR1 SGHAT and CDR2 FQDESV (reference sequence). CDR3 in DNA: TGTGCCAGCAGCCTGGGACTCCTCACCGGGGAGCTGTTTTTT. Amino acids: CASSLGLLTGELFF.

This chain joins TRBV7-2 and TRBJ2-7; 8 nucleotides match TRBD1. This CDR3 contains 14 residues. In germline, CDR1 is SGHTA, CDR2 FQGNSA. J was trimmed by 3 bases and V by 4 bases; bases with no gene match: 5. The CDR3 is CASSYSDRVYEQYF. CDR3 coding DNA: TGTGCCAGCAGCTACTCGGACAGGGTCTACGAGCAGTACTTC.

This sequence joins TRBV18 and TRBJ2-3, with 9 bases that match TRBD2. The CDR3 is 17 amino acids. Germline trimming cut 5 bases from V and 0 bases from J; bases unmatched to any gene: 9. CDR1 is KGHSH and CDR2 is LQKENI in the germline V gene. Here the CDR3 reads CASSKTLAGLSTDTQYF. CDR3 in DNA: TGTGCCAGCTCAAAAACCCTAGCGGGACTTAGCACAGATACGCAGTATTTT.

This chain connects TRBV19 to TRBJ2-5; weak D call: TRBD1 (6 bases). The CDR3 contains 14 residues. Germline lookup yields CDR1 LNHDA and CDR2 SQIVND (reference sequence). V gave up 0 bases and J gave up 2 bases, with 7 bases separating them. The CDR3 DNA reads as TGTGCCAGTAGTATAGATAGGGGGCAAGAGACCCAGTACTTC. Its protein is CASSIDRGQETQYF.